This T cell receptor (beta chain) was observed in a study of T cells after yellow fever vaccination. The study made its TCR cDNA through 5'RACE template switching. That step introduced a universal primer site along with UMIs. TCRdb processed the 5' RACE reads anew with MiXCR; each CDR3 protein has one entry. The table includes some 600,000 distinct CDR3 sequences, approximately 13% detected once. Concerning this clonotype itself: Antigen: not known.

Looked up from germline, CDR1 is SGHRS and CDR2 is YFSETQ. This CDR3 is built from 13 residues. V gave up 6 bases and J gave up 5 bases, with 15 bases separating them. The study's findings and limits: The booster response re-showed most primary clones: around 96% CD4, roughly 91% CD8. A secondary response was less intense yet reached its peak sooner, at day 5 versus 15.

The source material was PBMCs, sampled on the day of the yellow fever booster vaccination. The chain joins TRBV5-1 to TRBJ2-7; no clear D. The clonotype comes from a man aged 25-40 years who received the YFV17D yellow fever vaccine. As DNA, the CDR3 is TGCGCCAGCAATGACGGGCTTCGGGACGAGCAGTACTTC. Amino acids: CASNDGLRDEQYF.